The present entry profiles one T cell receptor beta chain with its context. The antigen remains undetermined. Here the CDR3 omits its conserved ending phenylalanine or tryptophan, so a read error is the likely source. V was trimmed by 1 base and J by 5 bases, leaving 6 bases between them. CDR1 and CDR2 from the germline V gene are SGHVS and FQNEAQ. The CDR3 is 13 amino acids. These data are taken from a study of tumor and adjacent non-tumor tissue in lung cancer. Study details: The cohort had under 15 adenocarcinoma, 2 squamous cell and 1 small cell patients. Study results and limitations: Normal lung showed higher cumulative top 100 clone frequency than tumor. Shorter survival was associated with higher TCR diversity in tumors. Compared with tumor, normal lung showed significantly lower TCR diversity.

This sample's RNA came from whole unsorted tissue. Three rounds of nested PCR, following a modified ARM-PCR protocol, produced the TCRbeta library. Each CDR3 protein is one row after TCRdb ran MiXCR on the multiplex PCR reads. The sample has about 78,000 distinct CDR3 sequences; over 75% are singletons. The sequenced sample consisted of lung tumor tissue. This TCR was recovered from a woman aged 45 to 65 with non-small cell lung cancer. The chain links TRBV7-8 to TRBJ1-5; no clear D gene. The CDR3 loop reads CASSLVSYQPQHY. CDR3 DNA sequence: TGTGCCAGCAGCTTAGTCAGTTATCAGCCCCAGCATTAT.